The clone carrying this TCR beta chain qualifies as medium-sized. Responders that carried the CFSE label, around 200,000 of them, were plated with around 200,000 irradiated, violet-dye-labeled stimulator cells. The sample originates from a study of graft-versus-host responses after intestinal transplantation. Across the whole study: Multivisceral, liver-intestinal, or isolated intestinal grafts went to recipients. All recipients got anti-thymocyte globulin induction, then tacrolimus and steroids for about 3 years.

Trimming removed 1 base from V and 7 bases from J; junction bases left unmatched: 8. The CDR3 is 16 residues long. Germline V CDR1 and CDR2: SGHVS, FNYEAQ. TCRdb's copy holds only in-frame clones and misses some; the assay was immunoSEQ multiplex PCR. In the table there are 8,000 to 9,500 clones, more than 25% of which are singletons. The TCR comes from a human patient who received an intestinal transplant. The chain has TRBV7-6 and TRBJ2-7; TRBD2 matches at 12 bases. The sample was alloreactive CD8+ T cells from a mixed lymphocyte reaction culture, taken before intestinal transplant. The subset here: CFSE-low proliferating T cells sorted from roughly 6-day pre-transplant mixed lymphocyte reaction (GvH or HvG direction). CDR3 in DNA: TGTGCCAGCAGCTTAGGGGCAGGACTAGCGGGACGGGAGCAGTACTTC. Amino acids: CASSLGAGLAGREQYF.